Below are 16 T cell receptor beta chains sequenced from a single sample in a study of blood T cell repertoires in COVID-19 (dated by TCRdb to 2019 to 2021). Library generation was performed with the immunoSEQ multiplex PCR assay. In its TCRdb copy, this immuneACCESS table keeps in-frame sequences only and misses some clones. Where compared with another copy, unresolved V genes explain less than half of these, and the others have no known cause. The sample yields about 82,000 clones; around 89% were counted once. The ten largest clones take up around 1.2% of the sample. Sequenced material: PBMCs or T cells enriched from blood (not recorded which). The receptors shown here come from a woman aged 50 to 60 with acute COVID-19.

V gene TRBV4-2 combines with J gene TRBJ2-4; TRBD2 might be the D (6 bases). Germline CDR1 LGHNA, CDR2 YNFKEQ. The V gene lost 2 bases and the J gene lost 3 bases, with 14 bases spanning the gap. This CDR3 contains 16 residues. CDR3 residues: CASSQIGTGDKNIQYF. CDR3 in DNA: TGTGCCAGCAGCCAAATCGGGACGGGGGACAAAAACATTCAGTACTTC.

The chain uses TRBV19 and TRBJ1-1, with TRBD1 identical over 9 bases. The CDR3 runs 14 residues. Trimming at V came to 4 bases and at J to 1 base, leaving 1 base not matched to a gene. Germline V CDR1 and CDR2: LNHDA, SQIVND (reference sequence). As DNA, the CDR3 is TGTGCCAGTAGTACGGGACAGGGGAACACTGAAGCTTTCTTT. This encodes CASSTGQGNTEAFF.

The CDR3 DNA reads TGTGCCAGCAGTTTCAGCCAAAACAGGATGAACACTGAAGCTTTCTTT. This sequence encodes CASSFSQNRMNTEAFF. The chain recombines TRBV27 with TRBJ1-1; a weak D match, TRBD1 (5 bases). The germline V gene encodes CDR1 MNHEY and CDR2 SMNVEV (reference sequence). The CDR3 consists of 16 residues. Between the trimmed V and J ends, which lost 3 bases and 0 bases, there was a span of 14 bases.

This chain links TRBV19 with TRBJ1-5; 10 bases are a match to TRBD1. Trimming took 7 bases from V and 2 from J; bases not matched to a gene: 8. The CDR3 spans 16 residues. Per germline, CDR1 LNHDA and CDR2 SQIVND (reference sequence). CDR3 residues: CASNRQGAQGNQPQHF. The CDR3 DNA reads TGTGCCAGTAACAGACAGGGGGCGCAGGGCAATCAGCCCCAGCATTTT. Supplemented by reference TRBV19 and TRBJ1-5, the full variable domain reads DGGITQSPKYLFRKEGQNVTLSCEQNLNHDAMYWYRQDPGQGLRLIYYSQIVNDFQKGDIAEGYSVSREKKESFPLTVTSAQKNPTAFYLCASNRQGAQGNQPQHFGDGTRLSIL.

The CDR3 here is CASSRNRGTNEKLFF. DNA of the CDR3: TGTGCCAGCAGTCGTAACAGGGGAACTAATGAAAAACTGTTTTTT. This chain links TRBV14 with TRBJ1-4; TRBD1 matches at 7 bases. This CDR3 region has 15 residues. Unmatched junction bases numbered 5, after V lost 6 bases and J lost 1 base. Germline loops: CDR1 SGHDN, CDR2 FVKESK.

The chain recombines TRBV19 with TRBJ2-3, with 8 bases that match TRBD1. Trimming at V came to 5 bases and at J to 3 bases, leaving 7 bases not matched to a gene. CDR3 length: 15 residues. Germline values: CDR1 LNHDA, CDR2 SQIVND (reference sequence). The CDR3 region has the DNA TGTGCCAGTAGTCTACAGGGGGATGGGACAGATACGCAGTATTTT. Translation gives CASSLQGDGTDTQYF. Using reference TRBV19 and TRBJ2-3 for the parts outside the CDR3, the full variable domain is DGGITQSPKYLFRKEGQNVTLSCEQNLNHDAMYWYRQDPGQGLRLIYYSQIVNDFQKGDIAEGYSVSREKKESFPLTVTSAQKNPTAFYLCASSLQGDGTDTQYFGPGTRLTVL.

In its sample, this clone was seen once. The chain joins TRBV9 to TRBJ2-1, with D hard to call. The V gene lost 3 bases and the J gene lost 4 bases, with 8 bases spanning the gap. CDR3 length: 13 residues. Germline V gene sequence: CDR1 SGDLS, CDR2 YYNGEE. The CDR3, as DNA: TGTGCCAGCAGCGCTACCGAATACAATGAGCAGTTCTTC. This encodes CASSATEYNEQFF.

CDR3 nucleotide sequence: TGTGCCAGCTCAACGGGACAGGGGGCTGAGACTGAAGCTTTCTTT. Translated: CASSTGQGAETEAFF. This chain links TRBV18 with TRBJ1-1, with 12 bases matching TRBD1. Germline V gene lookup returns CDR1 KGHSH and CDR2 LQKENI. Trimming took 5 bases from V and 5 from J; bases not matched to a gene: 6. CDR3 length: 15 residues. Variable domain in full (rest from reference TRBV18 and TRBJ1-1): NAGVMQNPRHLVRRRGQEARLRCSPMKGHSHVYWYRQLPEEGLKFMVYLQKENIIDESGMPKERFSAEFPKEGPSILRIQQVVRGDSAAYFCASSTGQGAETEAFFGQGTRLTVV.

The V and J genes are TRBV9 and TRBJ1-3; 7 bases fit TRBD1. Germline V gene sequence: CDR1 SGDLS, CDR2 YYNGEE. This CDR3 is 15 amino acids long. V shed 3 bases, J shed 3 bases, and the junction held 6 bases outside the gene matches. In DNA form, the CDR3 reads TGTGCCAGCAGCGAGGGGACAGTTATTGGAAACACCATATATTTT. The encoded protein is CASSEGTVIGNTIYF.

This chain connects TRBV20-1 to TRBJ2-1; D is possibly TRBD1 (6 bases). Germline-derived CDR1 and CDR2 are DFQATT and SNEGSKA (reference sequence). The CDR3 runs to 11 residues. The V end was cut by 6 bases, the J end by 6 bases, with 9 bases between. The CDR3 here is CSARQVNEQFF. CDR3 sequence (DNA): TGCAGTGCCCGACAGGTCAATGAGCAGTTCTTC.

The gene calls are TRBV5-4 and TRBJ2-6; D may be TRBD2 (6 bases). Deletions cut 3 bases from V and 0 bases from J, with 13 bases between. This CDR3 contains 17 residues. Per the germline V gene, CDR1 is SGHNT and CDR2 is YYREEE (reference sequence). The CDR3 DNA is TGTGCCAGCAGCTGGGGACTCTCGAGCTCTGGGGCCAACGTCCTGACTTTC. This translates into CASSWGLSSSGANVLTF.

The chain links TRBV27 to TRBJ2-1; D possibly corresponds to TRBD2 (6 bases). This CDR3 is built from 12 residues. V dropped 6 bases and J dropped 6 bases, with 9 bases sitting between them. Per germline, CDR1 MNHEY and CDR2 SMNVEV (reference sequence). The CDR3 loop reads CASRGDFNEQFF. The CDR3 region has the DNA TGTGCCAGCAGGGGGGACTTCAATGAGCAGTTCTTC.

This clone has a single count. V is TRBV11-1 and J is TRBJ1-2; tentative D call: TRBD1 (6 bases). The V end lost 3 bases, the J end lost 7 bases, and 12 bases lay between the germline ends. Germline V lookup: CDR1 SGHAT, CDR2 FQDESV (reference sequence). The CDR3 runs to 13 residues. DNA of the CDR3: TGTGCCAGCAGCTTTGGGGGCTTACGTGGCTACACCTTC. Its protein product is CASSFGGLRGYTF.

The rearrangement joins TRBV18 to TRBJ1-1, with D unresolved. Germline CDR1 and CDR2: KGHSH and LQKENI. The V end was cut by 3 bases, the J end by 4 bases, with 18 bases between. This CDR3 spans 16 amino acids. The CDR3 DNA is TGTGCCAGCTCACCGCTTTATGACAAGGAGGCCACTGAAGCTTTCTTT. As protein: CASSPLYDKEATEAFF.

The chain uses TRBV19 and TRBJ2-1, with 11 bases that match TRBD1. Germline CDR1 is LNHDA and CDR2 is SQIVND (reference sequence). The V gene end was trimmed by 5 bases and the J gene end by 7 bases; junction bases not matched to a gene: 10. The CDR3 is 16 amino acids. The DNA of the CDR3 is TGTGCCAGTAGTGCAACCGGGACAGGGGGTTCGAATGAGCAGTTCTTC. Translated, it gives CASSATGTGGSNEQFF.

V and J are TRBV12-5 and TRBJ2-1; the match to TRBD1 covers 7 bases. The CDR3 has 14 residues. Losses at the gene ends were 5 bases for V and 4 bases for J; bases not matched to a gene: 5. From germline, CDR1 is LGHNT and CDR2 FRNRAP. The DNA for the CDR3 is TGTGCTAGTGGTCTCGGGACAGATTACAATGAGCAGTTCTTC. Translation gives CASGLGTDYNEQFF.